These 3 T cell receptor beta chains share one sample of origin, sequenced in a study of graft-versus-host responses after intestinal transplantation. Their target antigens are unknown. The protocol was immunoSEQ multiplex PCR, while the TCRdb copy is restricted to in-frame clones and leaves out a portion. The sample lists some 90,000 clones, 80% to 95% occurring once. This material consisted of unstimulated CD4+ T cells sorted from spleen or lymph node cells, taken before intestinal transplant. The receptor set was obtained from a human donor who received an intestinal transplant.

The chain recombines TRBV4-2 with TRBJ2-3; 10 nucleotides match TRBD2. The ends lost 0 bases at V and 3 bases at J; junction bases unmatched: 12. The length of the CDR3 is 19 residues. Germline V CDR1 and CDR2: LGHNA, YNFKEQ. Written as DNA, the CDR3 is TGTGCCAGCAGCCAAGACGGGACTAGCGAAATCAAGACGACAGATACGCAGTATTTT. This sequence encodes CASSQDGTSEIKTTDTQYF.

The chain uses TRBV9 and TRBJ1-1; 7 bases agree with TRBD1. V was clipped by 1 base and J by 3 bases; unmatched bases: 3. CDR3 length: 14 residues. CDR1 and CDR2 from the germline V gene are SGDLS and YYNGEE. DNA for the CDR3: TGTGCCAGCAGCGTAACAGGGGCGGACACTGAAGCTTTCTTT. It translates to CASSVTGADTEAFF.

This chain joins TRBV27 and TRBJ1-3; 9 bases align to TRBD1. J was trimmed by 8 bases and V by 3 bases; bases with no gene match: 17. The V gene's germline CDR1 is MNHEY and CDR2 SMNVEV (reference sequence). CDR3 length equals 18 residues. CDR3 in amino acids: CASSLRGGTDRGWHTIYF. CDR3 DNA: TGTGCCAGCAGTTTGAGAGGGGGGACGGACAGGGGTTGGCACACCATATATTTT.